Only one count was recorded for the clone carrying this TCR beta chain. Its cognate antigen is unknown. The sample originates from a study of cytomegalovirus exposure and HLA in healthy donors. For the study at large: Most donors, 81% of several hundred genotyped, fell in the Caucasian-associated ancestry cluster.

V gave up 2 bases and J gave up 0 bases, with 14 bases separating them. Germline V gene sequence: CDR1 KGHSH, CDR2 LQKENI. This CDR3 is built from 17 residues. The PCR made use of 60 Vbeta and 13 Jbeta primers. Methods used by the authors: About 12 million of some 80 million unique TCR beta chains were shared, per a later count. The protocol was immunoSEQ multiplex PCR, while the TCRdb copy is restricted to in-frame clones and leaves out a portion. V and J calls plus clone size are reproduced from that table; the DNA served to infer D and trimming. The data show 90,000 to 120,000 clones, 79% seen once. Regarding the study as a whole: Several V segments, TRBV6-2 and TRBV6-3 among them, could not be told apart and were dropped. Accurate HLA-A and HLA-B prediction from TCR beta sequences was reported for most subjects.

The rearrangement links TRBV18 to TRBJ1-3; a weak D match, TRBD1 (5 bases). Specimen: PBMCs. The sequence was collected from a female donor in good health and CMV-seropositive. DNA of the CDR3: TGTGCCAGCTCACCAGGGCCGGGACTGTACTCTGGAAACACCATATATTTT. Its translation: CASSPGPGLYSGNTIYF.